The present TCR beta chain was sequenced within a study of cytomegalovirus exposure and HLA in healthy donors. The study, taken as a whole, reports: A later analysis linked a missense DCLRE1C variant to TCR beta V- and J-gene trimming.

For this clone: The antigen remains unidentified.

Both 60 Vbeta primers and 13 Jbeta primers went into the PCR. The method was immunoSEQ multiplex PCR; TCRdb's version includes in-frame clones alone and lacks a portion of them. The sample has around 120,000 clones, around 77% seen once; the top ten hold about 4.9%. This sequence originates from a man in his forties or fifties in good health and CMV-seropositive. Sample: PBMCs.

CDR3 coding DNA: TGTGCCAGCAGCCTCCCCGGACAGGGCCATGAGCAGTTCTTC. Translated: CASSLPGQGHEQFF. The chain recombines TRBV7-2 with TRBJ2-1; 8 nucleotides agree with TRBD1. V lost 5 bases and J lost 8; bases outside the gene matches: 8. In germline, CDR1 is SGHTA, CDR2 FQGNSA. The CDR3 spans 14 residues.